These 30 T cell receptor beta chains were all obtained from the same sample, sequenced in a study of response to subunit inactivated influenza vaccine. Each CDR3 protein is one row after TCRdb ran MiXCR on the RT-PCR reads. The data show hundreds of thousands of distinct CDR3 sequences, 25% seen once. Specimen: CD4+ T cells sorted from PBMCs, collected around 5 days after vaccination. The receptors originated from a man in his fifties who received an inactivated influenza vaccine.

This clonotype was found a few times. The rearrangement links TRBV4-3 to TRBJ1-1; 7 bases line up with TRBD1. CDR1 is LGHNA and CDR2 is YSLEER in the germline V gene. With 0 bases clipped from V and 3 bases from J, the junction kept 4 bases outside the gene matches. The CDR3 is 15 amino acids. CDR3 in amino acids: CASSQDHTGDTEAFF. CDR3 nucleotides: TGCGCCAGCAGCCAAGACCACACAGGGGACACTGAAGCTTTCTTT.

This clonotype occurred a few times. The chain has TRBV12-3 or TRBV12-4 and TRBJ1-1, with D possibly TRBD1 on 6 matching bases. The germline V and J ends were trimmed by 6 bases and 8 bases, with 16 bases remaining between them. The CDR3 sequence is 13 residues long. The CDR3 sequence: CASRYGQNGEAFF. The CDR3 DNA reads TGTGCCAGCAGATACGGACAGAATGGAGAAGCTTTCTTT.

The sample holds a few counts of this clonotype. The CDR3 spells CASSQSAANQPQHF. The CDR3 bases are TGTGCCAGCAGCCAATCGGCGGCCAATCAGCCCCAGCATTTT. This chain uses TRBV16 with TRBJ1-5; no firm D call. The germline gives CDR1 KGHSY, CDR2 FQNENV. This CDR3 comprises 14 residues. V dropped 0 bases and J dropped 3 bases, with 6 bases sitting between them.

V and J are TRBV19 and TRBJ2-2; the match to TRBD2 covers 7 bases. CDR1 LNHDA and CDR2 SQIVND come from the germline V gene (reference sequence). CDR3 length equals 15 residues. J gave up 2 bases and V 4 bases, and 4 bases lay outside the gene matches. The CDR3 DNA follows: TGTGCCAGTAGTACCCGGGACTACAACACCGGGGAGCTGTTTTTT. It codes for CASSTRDYNTGELFF.

This clonotype was found a few times. The chain has TRBV7-8 and TRBJ2-7; no firm D call. The CDR3 runs to 17 residues. The V end lost 5 bases, the J end lost 0 bases, and 20 bases lay between the germline ends. Per germline, CDR1 SGHVS and CDR2 FQNEAQ. The CDR3 coding sequence is TGTGCCAGCAGCCCGAGAATGACAACCCGAGGCTCCTACGAGCAGTACTTC. Translating it yields CASSPRMTTRGSYEQYF.

V is TRBV4-2 and J is TRBJ2-5; 8 positions agree with TRBD1. Germline V gives CDR1 LGHNA, CDR2 YNFKEQ. Germline trimming cut 3 bases from V and 4 bases from J; bases unmatched to any gene: 4. CDR3 size: 14 residues. The CDR3 protein is CASSHGQGLETQYF. The CDR3 DNA sequence: TGTGCCAGCAGCCACGGACAGGGTCTAGAGACCCAGTACTTC.

There are many counts of this clonotype. The chain is built from TRBV10-3 and TRBJ2-7; D remains ambiguous. Trimming took off 8 bases at V and 6 bases at J, with 11 bases between the two ends. The CDR3 has 11 amino acids. Germline CDR1 ENHRY, CDR2 SYGVKD. Here the CDR3 reads CAIQSSSEQYF. CDR3 bases: TGTGCCATCCAGTCCAGTAGCGAGCAGTACTTC.

This clonotype has only a few counts. V usage is TRBV4-2 and J usage is TRBJ2-3; D possibly corresponds to TRBD2 (6 bases). This CDR3 comprises 14 residues. In germline, CDR1 is LGHNA, CDR2 YNFKEQ. Trimming shortened V by 0 bases and J by 7 bases, and 11 bases separated the two germline ends. CDR3 sequence: CASSQEPGVHTQYF. The CDR3 nucleotides are TGTGCCAGCAGCCAAGAGCCGGGAGTTCATACGCAGTATTTT.

This clonotype has just one count. V is TRBV9 and J is TRBJ2-5; TRBD2 might be the D (6 bases). CDR1 and CDR2 (germline): SGDLS, YYNGEE. The CDR3 is 17 amino acids. V lost 2 bases and J 2 bases, leaving 19 bases between the germline ends. This CDR3 reads CASSVGTVPSGQETQYF. In DNA, the CDR3 is TGTGCCAGCAGCGTTGGGACTGTTCCATCAGGGCAAGAGACCCAGTACTTC.

J is TRBJ2-1 and V is TRBV9, with 8 bases identical to TRBD2. V shed 0 bases, J shed 2 bases, and the junction held 4 bases outside the gene matches. This CDR3 spans 16 amino acids. The V gene's germline CDR1 is SGDLS and CDR2 YYNGEE. The CDR3 DNA follows: TGTGCCAGCAGCGTAGCACAAGCGGGGGCCTACAATGAGCAGTTCTTC. Translating gives CASSVAQAGAYNEQFF.

This clonotype was detected many times. The chain uses TRBV7-2 and TRBJ2-1; 8 bases agree with TRBD2. V lost 1 base, J lost 10 bases, and 9 bases stayed unmatched. This CDR3 is built from 15 residues. Germline V gives CDR1 SGHTA, CDR2 FQGNSA. This CDR3 reads CASSLVGGGYREQFF. CDR3 nucleotides: TGTGCCAGCAGCTTAGTCGGGGGGGGCTATCGGGAGCAGTTCTTC.

This clonotype was counted between two and nine times. This sequence joins TRBV20-1 and TRBJ1-6; 9 nucleotides align to TRBD1. Germline CDR1 is DFQATT and CDR2 is SNEGSKA (reference sequence). This CDR3 spans 15 amino acids. With V trimmed by 1 base and J by 12 bases, 10 bases remained unmatched. CDR3 DNA sequence: TGCAGTGCTAGAGGGGGACAGGGATCTCTAGGACCCCTCCACTTT. Protein product: CSARGGQGSLGPLHF.

This clonotype occurred once. The V call is TRBV7-9, the J call TRBJ1-5; D is ambiguous. Germline V gives CDR1 SEHNR, CDR2 FQNEAQ (reference sequence). V shed 3 bases and J shed 7 bases, with 13 bases lying between them. The CDR3 totals 14 residues. In DNA form, the CDR3 reads TGTGCCAGCAGCTTTAGCGGGAATGGCCAGCCCCAGCATTTT. It is translated as CASSFSGNGQPQHF.

This sequence joins TRBV28 and TRBJ2-5, with D hard to call. Germline CDR1 reads MDHEN; CDR2 reads SYDVKM. The length of the CDR3 is 13 residues. V lost 2 bases to trimming and J lost 4 bases, with 8 bases between them. CDR3 amino acids: CASSLHSPETQYF. CDR3 in DNA: TGTGCCAGCAGTTTACACAGTCCAGAGACCCAGTACTTC.

The table lists this clonotype with a few counts. CDR3 in DNA: TGCAGTGCTAGATGGGGCGGGAACGAGCAGTACTTC. It specifies CSARWGGNEQYF. The chain links TRBV20-1 to TRBJ2-7, with D perhaps TRBD2 (6 bases). Deletions cut 2 bases from V and 5 bases from J, with 10 bases between. The CDR3 consists of 12 residues. Germline values: CDR1 DFQATT, CDR2 SNEGSKA (reference sequence).

The V call is TRBV19, the J call TRBJ2-1, with a possible D match to TRBD2 (5 bases). Trimming left V 4 bases short and J 3 bases short, with 16 bases between. The CDR3 consists of 16 residues. Germline V gene lookup returns CDR1 LNHDA and CDR2 SQIVND (reference sequence). The CDR3 region is CASSTGLKYNYNEQFF. CDR3 nucleotide sequence: TGTGCCAGTAGTACCGGACTGAAATACAACTACAATGAGCAGTTCTTC.

This clonotype occurred a few times. The chain is built from TRBV20-1 and TRBJ2-7; TRBD1 is a possible D gene (5 bases). Germline CDR1 and CDR2: DFQATT and SNEGSKA (reference sequence). Deletions cut 1 base from V and 2 bases from J, with 12 bases between. This CDR3 is built from 14 residues. DNA for the CDR3: TGCAGTGCTAGAGTGGGGCTTGTACCCTACGAGCAGTACTTC. Encoded protein: CSARVGLVPYEQYF.

The J gene is TRBJ2-7, the V gene TRBV6-2 or TRBV6-3, with D possibly TRBD1 on 6 matching bases. The V gene lost 7 bases and the J gene lost 0 bases, with 19 bases spanning the gap. Germline loops: CDR1 MNHEY, CDR2 SVGEGT. CDR3 size: 16 residues. The CDR3 region has the DNA TGTGCCAGCAACCCACAACAGGGCTTCAGCTCCTACGAGCAGTACTTC. It specifies CASNPQQGFSSYEQYF.

V and J are TRBV4-1 and TRBJ1-1; TRBD1 aligns across 8 bases. The CDR3 is 16 residues long. Germline lookup yields CDR1 MGHRA and CDR2 YSYEKL. V lost 4 bases to trimming and J lost 3 bases; unmatched junction nucleotides: 10. This CDR3 is CASSPARGRMDTEAFF. In DNA, the CDR3 is TGCGCCAGCAGCCCGGCCAGGGGGCGAATGGACACTGAAGCTTTCTTT.

The chain uses TRBV12-3 or TRBV12-4 and TRBJ2-5, with TRBD2 matching 12 bases. CDR3 length: 16 residues. V gave up 5 bases and J gave up 1 base; unmatched junction bases: 5. This CDR3 is CASSQTSGGRQETQYF. CDR3 DNA: TGTGCCAGCAGTCAGACTAGCGGGGGCCGCCAAGAGACCCAGTACTTC.

The V gene is TRBV10-3, the J gene TRBJ2-1; D is undetermined. CDR1 is ENHRY, CDR2 SYGVKD, per germline. The CDR3 consists of 16 residues. The V and J ends lost 3 bases and 1 base respectively, with 13 bases between them. CDR3: CAISDSGMVSYNEQFF. The CDR3 DNA reads as TGTGCCATCAGTGATTCAGGTATGGTATCCTACAATGAGCAGTTCTTC.

This clonotype came up a few times. The chain couples TRBV7-2 to TRBJ2-5; D may be TRBD2 (7 bases). In germline, CDR1 is SGHTA, CDR2 FQGNSA. The V and J ends lost 5 bases and 5 bases respectively, with 15 bases between them. The CDR3 length is 14 residues. The CDR3 reads CASSPGGQRETQYF. The CDR3 DNA reads TGTGCCAGCAGCCCCGGGGGGCAACGGGAGACCCAGTACTTC.

This clonotype was detected only a few times. The chain couples TRBV14 to TRBJ2-2; 11 bases agree with TRBD2. The CDR3 consists of 16 residues. Germline trimming cut 6 bases from V and 1 base from J; bases unmatched to any gene: 4. Germline V lookup: CDR1 SGHDN, CDR2 FVKESK. The CDR3 here is CASRQTSGMNTGELFF. The CDR3 DNA sequence: TGTGCCAGCAGGCAGACTAGCGGGATGAACACCGGGGAGCTGTTTTTT.

This clonotype was seen only a few times. One end of the junction varies from germline; a read error may be responsible. V is TRBV11-2 and J is TRBJ2-7; 9 positions match TRBD2. CDR1 and CDR2 (germline): SGHAT, FQNNGV. This CDR3 contains 12 residues. For the CDR3, the DNA is TGTGCCAGCAGCTTAATGGTCAGCGGGAGGCACTTC. Amino acids: CASSLMVSGRHF.

The CDR3 coding sequence is TGTGCCAGCAGCAGGACTAGCGGGCAAAACCAAGAGACCCAGTACTTC. Translated, it gives CASSRTSGQNQETQYF. The J gene is TRBJ2-5, the V gene TRBV12-3 or TRBV12-4, with 11 bases identical to TRBD2. The CDR3 is 16 residues long. V shed 6 bases and J 0 bases; nucleotides not matched to a gene: 6.

The chain is built from TRBV7-6 and TRBJ2-7, with 7 positions matching TRBD2. This CDR3 spans 15 amino acids. Germline values: CDR1 SGHVS, CDR2 FNYEAQ. V lost 5 bases, J lost 7 bases, and 14 bases stayed unmatched. As DNA, the CDR3 is TGTGCCAGCAGCGGGCGGTGGGGAGGGGTGGAAGAGCAGTACTTC. As protein: CASSGRWGGVEEQYF.

This clonotype has only a few counts. This rearrangement joins TRBV12-3 or TRBV12-4 to TRBJ2-1, with 10 positions matching TRBD2. This CDR3 is 15 amino acids long. V shed 4 bases and J 4 bases; nucleotides not matched to a gene: 4. CDR3: CASSSVAGGYNEQFF. Here the CDR3 DNA reads TGTGCCAGCAGTTCCGTAGCGGGGGGATACAATGAGCAGTTCTTC.

About this clonotype itself: The junction does not match germline at one end; this may be a read error. This rearrangement joins TRBV7-7 to TRBJ2-2; the D is unclear. The V gene's germline CDR1 is SSHAT and CDR2 FNYEAQ (reference sequence). The CDR3 contains 14 residues. The CDR3 spells CASSLEPNTGELFF. The CDR3 DNA follows: TGTGCTAGCAGCTTAGAACCGAACACCGGGGAGCTGTTTTTT.

The sample holds a few counts of this clonotype. The J gene is TRBJ2-3, the V gene TRBV5-1; D assignment may be TRBD1 or TRBD2 (5 bases each). The V and J ends lost 2 bases and 1 base respectively, with 11 bases between them. This CDR3 comprises 15 residues. Germline CDR1 reads SGHRS; CDR2 reads YFSETQ. The CDR3 DNA reads TGCGCCAGCAGCTTTCGGCAGGGAGGCACAGATACGCAGTATTTT. Protein: CASSFRQGGTDTQYF.

This sequence joins TRBV20-1 and TRBJ1-1; D uncertain. V lost 5 bases and J lost 0, with 7 bases in between. Germline V CDR1 and CDR2: DFQATT, SNEGSKA (reference sequence). The CDR3 runs 12 residues. CDR3 sequence: CSALVLNTEAFF. CDR3 sequence (DNA): TGCAGTGCTTTAGTACTGAACACTGAAGCTTTCTTT.